This section outlines one T cell receptor (beta chain) sequence together with its context. Its antigen is still unknown. Constant-region reverse primers amplified full-length variable regions, followed by semi-nested Nested Universal Primer A PCR. TCRdb ran MiXCR on the 5' RACE reads and lists one entry per CDR3 protein. Among 8,600 or so distinct CDR3 sequences listed, approximately 50% were seen once. The sorted Tregs were CD4+CD25+CD127-/low cells. Study-wide findings and caveats: The larger cohort examined one V-J beta rearrangement, not whole repertoires. Tumor Tregs overlapped most with tumor, then blood, naive CD4+ cells.

V dropped 2 bases and J dropped 6; count of bases not matched to a gene: 3. This CDR3 region has 12 residues. Germline V CDR1 and CDR2: DFQATT, SNEGSKA (reference sequence). The sample taken for sequencing was Tregs sorted from a lymph node. The sequence was obtained from a female donor with breast cancer. The chain is built from TRBV20-1 and TRBJ2-5, with 7 bases lining up with TRBD2. CDR3 amino acids: CSARPAGQTQYF. The CDR3 DNA is TGCAGTGCTAGACCAGCGGGACAGACCCAGTACTTC.